The clone carrying this TCR beta chain has more than one count but fewer than ten. It was with a sample-barcoded 5' primer and a J-beta primer mix that a second PCR of roughly 6 to 12 cycles was run. Every single cDNA molecule received a tag from a template-switch adaptor with 12 random nucleotides. A single record per CDR3 protein comes from TCRdb applying MiXCR to the 5' RACE reads. The sample lists approximately 600,000 distinct CDR3 sequences, roughly 50% occurring once. This entry belongs to a study of blood T cells in healthy people across ages. Across the study: About one barcoded beta molecule per two T cells was captured by template switching.

Caucasian individuals from Russia who were healthy and aged roughly 6 to 90 acted as donors. Peripheral blood was drawn, around 9.3 milliliters per donor. This receptor was identified in a man aged 55 to 70 in good health. Sequenced input: blood.

CDR3 loop: CASSPTRPANTGELFF. The CDR3 nucleotides read TGCGCCAGCAGCCCCACCCGGCCCGCGAACACCGGGGAGCTGTTTTTT. The chain joins TRBV5-1 to TRBJ2-2; D is uncertain. V was shortened by 4 bases and J by 0 bases, with 13 bases between the two germline ends. CDR1 SGHRS and CDR2 YFSETQ come from the germline V gene. The length of the CDR3 is 16 residues.